This T cell receptor (beta chain) comes out of a study of blood T cell repertoires in COVID-19. Original methodology: Estimation of nucleated cell counts relied on the amplification of reference gene primers. Only in-frame clones appear in the TCRdb table, and some are missing; sequencing was by immunoSEQ multiplex PCR. V and J calls and clone size follow that table, whereas D and trimming were derived from the DNA. The sample holds 150,000 or so clones; more than 85% are singletons and the top ten take almost 1%. Germline V gene data show CDR1 as SGHRS and CDR2 as YFSETQ. The J segment lost 1 base and the V segment lost 6 bases, leaving 11 bases of the junction unmatched. The CDR3 consists of 17 residues.

The chain couples TRBV5-1 to TRBJ2-5; 11 nucleotides match TRBD2. The sequence came from a man between 18 and 35 years old with acute or convalescent COVID-19. Sequenced material: peripheral blood. CDR3 nucleotide sequence: TGCGCCAGCACCTCAAATCCCCTAGCGGGGGGCCAAGAGACCCAGTACTTC. It is translated as CASTSNPLAGGQETQYF.